Below, one TCR beta chain is given with its context. It lacks a known antigen. No much larger clonotype is one base removed from it; base qualities were not supplied. CD8 naive samples were CD45RO-negative cells positively selected for CCR7, giving a CD45RA+CCR7+ population that excluded TemRA cells. Healthy HIV-negative adults with no recently reported acute infections or vaccinations were included as donors. All donors were Caucasian adults living in Nashville, Tennessee, USA. Blood was collected by leukapheresis, and PBMCs were isolated by Ficoll-Histopaque density gradient centrifugation and then cryopreserved in liquid nitrogen vapor phase. Analytical flow cytometry was used to check the purity and quantity of each magnetically sorted T cell population. From each sorted fraction, genomic DNA was isolated and quantified by UV absorbance on a Nanodrop 2000c. Compared with germline, V lacks 3 bases and J lacks 5 bases; bases without a gene match: 1. Taken from cysteine to phenylalanine, the CDR3 has 15 residues. The retained sequence is limited to the CDR3, 45 bases, with the frame set at the first base. According to the germline V gene (reference sequence), CDR1 reads PRHDT and CDR2 reads FYEKMQ.

This entry belongs to a study of shared clonotypes between healthy human individuals (dated by TCRdb to the early 2020s). At the level of the whole study: A couple of women and a few men aged 18 to 49 years were included in the cohort. Per donor, three plates each were used for CD4 naive and CD4 memory, two for CD8 naive, and one for CD8 memory. Different laboratories and diverse techniques were used to prepare libraries and sequence TCR repertoires, to increase sequencing depth and limit assay-specific biases. Between about 0.85 and 10 billion PBMCs per donor were obtained by leukapheresis. Blood TCR repertoires of five healthy adults were deeply sequenced to estimate repertoire size and the extent of clonotype sharing between individuals. The study at large found these results: The genetic and exposure-history diversity represented was limited by the small number of donors. Based on pairwise subsampling, the degree of clonotype sharing among donors was expected to be affected by sequencing depth. Even with the large sequencing depth, rarefaction of the sorted-subset datasets indicated that sequencing was incomplete. Sampling was limited to blood, and TCR repertoires in tissue likely differ from TCR repertoires in blood. Clonotypes shared by all four sorted-subset donors showed higher generation probabilities than non-shared clonotypes. Estimated clonotype richness was generally larger for naive than for memory subsets. When a few donors were compared, the shared fraction of clonotypes was roughly 5% for naive CD4, more than 3% for naive CD8, roughly 2.5% for memory CD4, and 0.3% to 0.5% for memory CD8.

Using the deep immunoSEQ assay, TCR CDR3 regions were amplified from genomic DNA by multiplex PCR. For each cell subset, the extracted genomic DNA was distributed evenly across all wells of several immunoSEQ 96-well plates, and each plate served as one replicate. For sorted subsets, around 200 ng genomic DNA, equal to about 30,000 T cell genomes, was loaded into each replicate PCR. The purified libraries were quantified using a Qubit 3.0 fluorometer, sized with a Bioanalyzer 2100, and then quantified again using the KAPA Library Quantification kit. Each immunoSEQ 96-well plate was sequenced on its own single-read 150-cycle Illumina NextSeq 550 flow cell. The authors' analysis ran thus. The immunoSEQ output contained only junctional sequences without quality scores, so filtering could not match that applied to full-length reads. Sequences were annotated with PyIR, a Python wrapper for IgBLAST v1.9, and V/J genes and CDR3 were assigned using IMGT germline references. Reads were removed for weak V/J assignments (E-value above 1e-6), missing CDR3, stop codons, out-of-frame junctions, or ambiguous translated residues. V3J clonotypes were defined by identical inferred V gene, J gene, and CDR3 amino acid sequence. Percentage overlap between repertoires was calculated by dividing the number of shared unique clonotypes by the size of the smaller repertoire. Richness of each repertoire was evaluated using RTK rarefaction, the Chao1 estimator, and Recon v2.1 estimates of unobserved clonotypes. Generation probabilities were computed with OLGA for all TCRbeta clonotypes obtained by the gDNA method from several donors. Drawn from immuneACCESS, this table holds only the in-frame rearrangements with V and J called that TCRdb kept. Clones are partly lost; checked studies trace under half to an unresolved V gene and leave the rest unexplained. D and trimming were read from the DNA, whereas the V and J calls and clone size are those reported in that table. Recorded for this sample are about 680,000 clones; roughly 94% of them occurred a single time. Of the sample, 24% is held by the ten largest clones.

This TCR was sampled from a young man in good health. The sequenced sample was naive CD8+ T cells sorted from blood. The label giving this sample's cell subset or site can be read as: CD45RA+CCR7+. The chain is encoded by TRBV13 joined to TRBJ2-1; TRBD2 matches 13 bases in the middle. The nucleotide sequence reads TGTGCCAGCAGCTTGGGACTAGCGGGGCACAATGAGCAGTTCTTC. It specifies CASSLGLAGHNEQFF.